This entry is about one TCR beta chain. Its antigen is as yet unknown. This table comes from immunoSEQ multiplex PCR, and its TCRdb copy is limited to in-frame clones, with some not included. Of over 150,000 clones in the sample, 84% are singletons; the top ten hold 13%. The CDR3 runs to 14 residues. Germline V CDR1 and CDR2: MNHNY, SVGAGI (reference sequence). Trimming removed 7 bases from V and 6 bases from J; junction bases left unmatched: 7. The donors were part of the approximately 130-subject validation cohort, which stood apart from the roughly 670-subject first cohort. The data originate from a study of cytomegalovirus exposure and HLA in healthy donors. Study context: The 130 or so validation repertoires used the same platform as the roughly 700 first-cohort repertoires (as reported by a later analysis).

Regarding the study as a whole: According to reports, the classifier identified cytomegalovirus status with high specificity and sensitivity. Researchers catalogued roughly 170 TCR beta chains as cytomegalovirus-associated.

This chain uses TRBV6-6 with TRBJ1-5; TRBD1 aligns across 9 bases. Sequenced: PBMCs. The receptor comes from a woman in her twenties or thirties in good health and CMV-seropositive. CDR3: CASIPTGGFQPQHF. Written as DNA, the CDR3 is TGTGCCAGCATCCCGACAGGGGGATTTCAGCCCCAGCATTTT.